The rows below give T cell receptor beta chains drawn from one sample of a study of T cells in Graves' hyperthyroidism and ophthalmopathy. From the multiplex PCR reads, TCRdb called clonotypes with MiXCR, one entry per CDR3 protein. The data show fewer than 550,000 distinct CDR3 sequences, with around 14% seen just once and 13% to 15% held by the top ten. The sequencing input was blood. These receptors all come from a woman younger than 35 with Graves' hyperthyroidism. The CDR3 runs from the conserved cysteine through the conserved F or W. A D gene is named only where the DNA matches it firmly. Clone size is stated in some rows and not others, as once, few, many or a class when expanded.

D gene | clone size | J gene | V gene | CDR3 protein | CDR3 DNA
. | many | TRBJ1-2 | TRBV2 | CASSVLGPYGYTF | TGTGCCAGCAGTGTATTAGGGCCCTATGGCTACACCTTC
TRBD2 | many | TRBJ2-1 | TRBV5-1 | CASSQSGRFDNEQFF | TGCGCCAGCAGCCAAAGCGGGAGATTTGACAATGAGCAGTTCTTC
TRBD1 | . | TRBJ1-1 | TRBV2 | CASSQDRVRGTEAFF | TGTGCCAGCAGTCAGGACAGGGTTCGGGGCACTGAAGCTTTCTTT
. | . | TRBJ1-3 | TRBV27 | CASRGHMSDLSGNTIYF | TGTGCCAGCAGGGGGCACATGTCAGACCTCTCTGGAAACACCATATATTTT
TRBD1 | many | TRBJ2-3 | TRBV5-6 | CASSPDRVDTQYF | TGTGCCAGCAGCCCAGACAGGGTAGATACGCAGTATTTT
. | . | TRBJ2-7 | TRBV6-5 | CASSYSADSTYEQYF | TGTGCCAGCAGTTACTCCGCCGACAGTACCTACGAGCAGTACTTC
. | few | TRBJ1-3 | TRBV6-2/TRBV6-3 | CASRPGGSGNTIYF | TGTGCCAGCAGACCCGGGGGCTCTGGAAACACCATATATTTT
TRBD1 | . | TRBJ2-4 | TRBV7-2 | CASGGTGMGNIQYF | TGTGCCAGCGGGGGGACAGGGATGGGCAACATTCAGTACTTC
TRBD2 | . | TRBJ2-5 | TRBV10-1 | CASSPTSGRAVGETQYF | TGCGCCAGCAGTCCAACTAGCGGGAGGGCCGTAGGAGAGACCCAGTACTTC
TRBD1 | many | TRBJ1-4 | TRBV29-1 | CSAGRDRTNEKLFF | TGCAGCGCCGGAAGGGACAGGACTAATGAAAAACTGTTTTTT
. | many | TRBJ1-2 | TRBV28 | CASSLSKGSRGYTF | TGTGCCAGCAGTTTAAGTAAAGGTTCGAGAGGCTACACCTTC
TRBD2 | few | TRBJ2-1 | TRBV5-1 | CASSPGQGLAGLYNEQFF | TGCGCCAGCAGCCCGGGACAGGGACTAGCGGGGCTCTACAATGAGCAGTTCTTC
. | many | TRBJ2-3 | TRBV20-1 | CSASPLSGSDTQYF | TGCAGTGCTAGTCCGCTTTCGGGGTCAGATACGCAGTATTTT
. | many | TRBJ2-5 | TRBV7-9 | CASSFQTLGETQYF | TGTGCCAGCAGCTTCCAGACTCTAGGGGAGACCCAGTACTTC
. | many | TRBJ1-1 | TRBV28 | CASRDRLGENTEAFF | TGTGCCAGCAGGGATCGTCTGGGGGAGAACACTGAAGCTTTCTTT
. | . | TRBJ1-3 | TRBV3-1 | CASSQDGLGFGTIYF | TGTGCCAGCAGCCAAGATGGTTTGGGATTCGGCACCATATATTTT
. | many | TRBJ1-1 | TRBV2 | CASIRTVRDTEAFF | TGTGCCAGCATCCGTACTGTTCGAGACACTGAAGCTTTCTTT
TRBD2 | . | TRBJ2-1 | TRBV5-6 | CASSLEGTTTDEQFF | TGTGCCAGCAGCTTGGAGGGGACTACGACCGATGAGCAGTTCTTC
. | . | TRBJ2-7 | TRBV2 | CASSRSLAEQYF | TGTGCCAGCAGTCGGTCCTTGGCCGAGCAGTACTTC
. | many | TRBJ2-3 | TRBV18 | CASSPPISRGGRTDTQYF | TGTGCCAGCTCACCACCCATCTCCCGAGGAGGGCGCACAGATACGCAGTATTTT
TRBD1 | . | TRBJ1-2 | TRBV25-1 | CASSKAQAGGLGYTF | TGTGCCAGCAGTAAGGCCCAGGCAGGGGGCCTTGGCTACACCTTC
. | many | TRBJ2-5 | TRBV5-8 | CASGKGGTETQYF | TGTGCCAGCGGAAAAGGGGGTACGGAGACCCAGTACTTC
TRBD1 | many | TRBJ1-1 | TRBV6-1 | CASSYRGTGRAFF | TGTGCCAGCAGTTACAGGGGGACAGGGAGAGCTTTCTTT
. | many | TRBJ2-7 | TRBV11-2 | CASSVRVNYEQYF | TGTGCCAGCAGCGTCCGGGTCAACTACGAGCAGTACTTC
TRBD1 | . | TRBJ1-3 | TRBV4-3 | CASSATGDSGNTIYF | TGCGCCAGCAGCGCCACAGGGGACTCTGGAAACACCATATATTTT
TRBD1 | once | TRBJ2-1 | TRBV7-9 | CASSPQGAISYNEQFF | TGTGCCAGCAGCCCCCAGGGGGCGATTTCCTACAATGAGCAGTTCTTC